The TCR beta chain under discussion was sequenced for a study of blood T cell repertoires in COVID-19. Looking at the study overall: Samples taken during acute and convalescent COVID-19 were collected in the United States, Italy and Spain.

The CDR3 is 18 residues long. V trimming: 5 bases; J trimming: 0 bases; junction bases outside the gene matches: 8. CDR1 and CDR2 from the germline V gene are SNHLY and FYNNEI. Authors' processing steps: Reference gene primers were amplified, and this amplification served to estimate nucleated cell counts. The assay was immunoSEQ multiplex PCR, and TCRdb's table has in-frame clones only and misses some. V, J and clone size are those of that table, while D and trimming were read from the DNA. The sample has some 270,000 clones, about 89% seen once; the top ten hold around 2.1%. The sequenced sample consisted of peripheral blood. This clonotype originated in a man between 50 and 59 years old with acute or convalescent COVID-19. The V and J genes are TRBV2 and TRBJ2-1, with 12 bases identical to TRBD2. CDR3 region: CASSWLAGGTSSYNEQFF. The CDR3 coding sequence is TGTGCCAGCAGTTGGCTAGCGGGGGGGACGAGCTCCTACAATGAGCAGTTCTTC. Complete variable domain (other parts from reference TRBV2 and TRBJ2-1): EPEVTQTPSHQVTQMGQEVILRCVPISNHLYFYWYRQILGQKVEFLVSFYNNEISEKSEIFDDQFSVERPDGSNFTLKIRSTKLEDSAMYFCASSWLAGGTSSYNEQFFGPGTRLTVL.